The next 2 T cell receptor beta chains were all read from a single sample in a study of T-cell reconstitution after alpha-beta-depleted transplantation in children. Library preparation (for TCRbeta) was performed with unique molecular identifiers. Each CDR3 protein is one row after TCRdb ran MiXCR on the PCR reads. The repertoire holds a few hundred thousand distinct CDR3 sequences, around 18% seen once, with less than 4% in the top ten. Sequences were derived from PBMCs from the stem cell graft donor, sampled from the stem cell graft. These receptor sequences come from a human donor who donated a stem cell graft to a child with acute lymphoblastic leukemia.

V gene TRBV13 combines with J gene TRBJ2-1; D tentatively reads TRBD1 or TRBD2 (7 bases each). CDR3 length: 15 residues. Trimming shortened V by 5 bases and J by 2 bases, and 13 bases separated the two germline ends. CDR1 is PRHDT, CDR2 FYEKMQ, per germline (reference sequence). CDR3 residues: CASSQPGGAYNEQFF. For the CDR3, the DNA is TGTGCCAGCAGCCAACCAGGGGGGGCCTACAATGAGCAGTTCTTC. The full variable domain, completed using reference TRBV13 and TRBJ2-1, is AAGVIQSPRHLIKEKRETATLKCYPIPRHDTVYWYQQGPGQDPQFLISFYEKMQSDKGSIPDRFSAQQFSDYHSELNMSSLELGDSALYFCASSQPGGAYNEQFFGPGTRLTVL.

This clonotype appeared a few times. The gene calls are TRBV5-1 and TRBJ1-1; 12 positions match TRBD1. V lost 4 bases to trimming and J lost 4 bases; unmatched junction nucleotides: 2. The CDR3 sequence is 14 residues long. Per the germline V gene, CDR1 is SGHRS and CDR2 is YFSETQ. CDR3 residues: CASSRDRGPTEAFF. CDR3 in DNA: TGCGCCAGCAGCCGGGACAGGGGGCCCACTGAAGCTTTCTTT. The full variable domain, its missing parts supplied by reference TRBV5-1 and TRBJ1-1, is KAGVTQTPRYLIKTRGQQVTLSCSPISGHRSVSWYQQTPGQGLQFLFEYFSETQRNKGNFPGRFSGRQFSNSRSEMNVSTLELGDSALYLCASSRDRGPTEAFFGQGTRLTVV.